Presented here are 9 T cell receptor beta chains from one specimen sequenced in a study of blood T cell repertoires in COVID-19. Only in-frame clones appear in the TCRdb table, and some are missing; sequencing was by immunoSEQ multiplex PCR. The top ten clones hold roughly 11% of a sample with some 91,000 clones, less than 90% of them seen once. The source material was peripheral blood. The source of these receptors is a human donor in a cohort sampled during active COVID-19.

The chain joins TRBV5-6 to TRBJ2-7; D might be TRBD1 (5 bases). The CDR3 covers 14 residues. Germline CDR1 is SGHDT and CDR2 is YYEEEE. Trimming took off 1 base at V and 5 bases at J, with 13 bases between the two ends. The CDR3 bases are TGTGCCAGCAGCTTGATAGGGGCGGTACACGAGCAGTACTTC. Protein: CASSLIGAVHEQYF.

There are a few counts of this clone. The chain joins TRBV2 to TRBJ2-2; TRBD1 matches 10 bases. CDR1 and CDR2 (germline): SNHLY, FYNNEI. This CDR3 spans 14 amino acids. The trim removed 6 bases at V and 6 bases at J, leaving 4 bases unmatched. As DNA, the CDR3 is TGTGCCAGCAGAGATGGGACAGGGGCCGGGGAGCTGTTTTTT. Its translation is CASRDGTGAGELFF.

The chain carries TRBV24-1 and TRBJ2-7; D is perhaps TRBD1 (6 bases). CDR1 is KGHDR, CDR2 SFDVKD, per germline. This CDR3 spans 13 amino acids. Trimming took off 5 bases at V and 8 bases at J, with 15 bases between the two ends. The CDR3 nucleotides are TGTGCCACCAGTGCCGCGTACAGGGATAAGCAGTACTTC. Protein product: CATSAAYRDKQYF.

This clone has a single count. The genes are TRBV15 and TRBJ2-1, with TRBD2 identical over 9 bases. Germline V gene data show CDR1 as LNHNV and CDR2 as YYDKDF (reference sequence). Trimming cost V 0 bases and J 4 bases; bases outside gene matches: 7. The CDR3 length is 17 residues. The DNA of the CDR3 is TGTGCCACCAGCAGAGATATTACTAGCGGGCCTTACAATGAGCAGTTCTTC. Translation: CATSRDITSGPYNEQFF.

This clone has only one observation. The chain couples TRBV28 to TRBJ2-7, with 9 positions matching TRBD1. The V gene end was trimmed by 5 bases and the J gene end by 7 bases; junction bases not matched to a gene: 12. Germline CDR1 is MDHEN and CDR2 is SYDVKM. The CDR3 has 15 residues. CDR3 amino acids: CASSPPGDRVFEQYF. As DNA, the CDR3 is TGTGCCAGCAGTCCTCCTGGGGACAGGGTCTTTGAGCAGTACTTC.

The chain recombines TRBV2 with TRBJ1-5; 10 positions match TRBD1. Trimming at V came to 6 bases and at J to 9 bases, leaving 8 bases not matched to a gene. Looked up from germline, CDR1 is SNHLY and CDR2 is FYNNEI. This CDR3 has 14 amino acids. The CDR3 DNA is TGTGCCAGCAGGGGACAGGGGATCTTGGGGCCCCAGCATTTT. Encoded protein: CASRGQGILGPQHF.

This chain joins TRBV18 and TRBJ1-1, with a possible D match to TRBD1 (5 bases). Germline CDR1 KGHSH, CDR2 LQKENI. CDR3 length: 14 residues. V gave up 5 bases and J gave up 3 bases, with 13 bases separating them. CDR3 bases: TGTGCCAGCTCATTCAGGGCGGACGACACTGAAGCTTTCTTT. It encodes CASSFRADDTEAFF.

The chain links TRBV3-1 (or the pseudogene TRBV3-2) to TRBJ2-7, with 7 bases fitting TRBD1. This CDR3 has 15 amino acids. V lost 5 bases to trimming and J lost 4 bases; unmatched junction nucleotides: 11. Germline CDR1 LGHDT, CDR2 YNNKEL (reference sequence). The CDR3 loop reads CASSKGTGEAYEQYF. The CDR3 DNA follows: TGTGCCAGCAGCAAAGGAACAGGGGAAGCTTACGAGCAGTACTTC.

This clone was picked up one time. The J gene is TRBJ2-7, the V gene TRBV6-5; perhaps TRBD2 as D (6 bases). Germline values: CDR1 MNHEY, CDR2 SVGAGI. The CDR3 extends over 14 amino acids. Trimming cost V 7 bases and J 2 bases, with 15 bases left between them. Here the CDR3 DNA reads TGTGCCAGCACCCCCCGGCGGGGCCCCTACGAGCAGTACTTC. Its translation: CASTPRRGPYEQYF.